The 13 T cell receptor beta chains below were found in one sample sequenced in a study of technical replicates of blood from several donors. This table comes from immunoSEQ multiplex PCR, and its TCRdb copy is limited to in-frame clones, with some not included. Here the sample spans approximately 82,000 clones, nearly 96% being singletons. The sample comprised T cells isolated from PBMCs. These receptors originate from a human donor in good health.

CDR3 protein: CASSRGLGNTIYF. The DNA of the CDR3 is TGTGCCAGCAGCAGGGGCCTTGGAAACACCATATATTTT. This chain connects TRBV27 to TRBJ1-3; TRBD1 is a possible D gene (6 bases). CDR1 is MNHEY and CDR2 is SMNVEV in the germline V gene (reference sequence). This CDR3 spans 13 amino acids. The ends were cut back, 6 bases at V and 3 bases at J, with 9 bases in the middle.

The chain joins TRBV19 to TRBJ2-7; the D gene is possibly TRBD2 (6 bases). Trimming cost V 4 bases and J 1 base, with 11 bases left between them. The CDR3 is 14 amino acids. Germline values: CDR1 LNHDA, CDR2 SQIVND (reference sequence). The CDR3 DNA sequence: TGTGCCAGTAGTACGTCGGGAGATTCCTACGAGCAGTACTTC. Protein product: CASSTSGDSYEQYF.

This chain joins TRBV19 and TRBJ2-3, with D hard to call. The CDR3 has 13 residues. Trimming took 6 bases from V and 2 from J, leaving 9 bases between them. Germline CDR1 reads LNHDA; CDR2 reads SQIVND (reference sequence). CDR3: CASRAAITDTQYF. For the CDR3, the DNA is TGTGCCAGTAGGGCGGCAATCACAGATACGCAGTATTTT.

This chain joins TRBV5-6 and TRBJ2-1, with 10 positions matching TRBD2. In germline, CDR1 is SGHDT, CDR2 YYEEEE. The CDR3 totals 18 residues. The J segment lost 0 bases and the V segment lost 4 bases, leaving 10 bases of the junction unmatched. As DNA, the CDR3 is TGTGCCAGCAGCGCGCCGACTAGCGGGTGGCACTCCTACAATGAGCAGTTCTTC. The encoded protein is CASSAPTSGWHSYNEQFF.

This clone was seen only a few times. This sequence joins TRBV2 and TRBJ2-7, with 7 bases fitting TRBD2. Germline CDR1 is SNHLY and CDR2 is FYNNEI. This CDR3 contains 13 residues. The V gene end was trimmed by 7 bases and the J gene end by 2 bases; junction bases not matched to a gene: 5. CDR3: CASTQRGTYEQYF. CDR3 nucleotide sequence: TGTGCCAGCACGCAGCGGGGAACCTACGAGCAGTACTTC.

The chain combines TRBV27 with TRBJ2-5; tentatively, D is TRBD2 (5 bases). The CDR3 has 14 amino acids. Trimming left V 5 bases short and J 4 bases short, with 14 bases between. Germline V gene data show CDR1 as MNHEY and CDR2 as SMNVEV (reference sequence). CDR3 bases: TGTGCCAGCAGTATCACCGTAGAGGGAGAGACCCAGTACTTC. It encodes CASSITVEGETQYF.

The CDR3 here is CASSRGVGGLETQYF. CDR3 nucleotides: TGTGCCAGCAGTAGAGGGGTGGGAGGGCTTGAGACCCAGTACTTC. The J gene is TRBJ2-5, the V gene TRBV6-5; 7 nucleotides line up with TRBD2. V dropped 5 bases and J dropped 5; count of bases not matched to a gene: 11. The CDR3 is made up of 15 amino acids. Germline CDR1 is MNHEY and CDR2 is SVGAGI.

This clone turned up a few times. The chain employs TRBV6-5 and TRBJ1-1; 9 bases fit TRBD1. Germline V gene lookup returns CDR1 MNHEY and CDR2 SVGAGI. V dropped 8 bases and J dropped 8; count of bases not matched to a gene: 12. This CDR3 contains 14 residues. The CDR3 spells CASSSGTGITEAFF. Here the CDR3 DNA reads TGTGCCAGCTCTTCCGGGACAGGGATTACCGAAGCTTTCTTT.

The V and J genes are TRBV7-3 and TRBJ2-2, with D possibly TRBD2 on 5 matching bases. CDR1 is SGHTA, CDR2 FQGTGA, per germline. The CDR3 is 15 amino acids. V lost 3 bases and J 4 bases, leaving 12 bases between the germline ends. CDR3 sequence (DNA): TGTGCCAGCAGCTTGAACGGAGGTCTCACCGGGGAGCTGTTTTTT. The encoded protein is CASSLNGGLTGELFF.

Only one count was recorded for this clone. The rearrangement links TRBV19 to TRBJ2-5; D perhaps matches TRBD1 (5 bases). The CDR3 sequence is 13 residues long. Germline V gives CDR1 LNHDA, CDR2 SQIVND (reference sequence). Trimming cost V 5 bases and J 1 base, with 8 bases left between them. The CDR3: CASSLDIQETQYF. DNA for the CDR3: TGTGCCAGTAGTCTGGACATCCAAGAGACCCAGTACTTC.

V gene TRBV14 combines with J gene TRBJ1-4, with no clear D. Trimming cost V 3 bases and J 7 bases, with 6 bases left between them. Per germline, CDR1 SGHDN and CDR2 FVKESK. The CDR3 loop spans 12 amino acids. CDR3 bases: TGTGCCAGCAGCCAGCGTAGTGAAAAACTGTTTTTT. It encodes CASSQRSEKLFF.

V gene TRBV2 combines with J gene TRBJ2-7; 7 positions agree with TRBD1. J lost 6 bases, V lost 4 bases, and 6 bases had no gene match. The CDR3 spans 13 residues. Germline values: CDR1 SNHLY, CDR2 FYNNEI. The CDR3 is CASSAGQVPEQYF. The CDR3 DNA reads as TGTGCCAGCAGTGCTGGACAGGTCCCCGAGCAGTACTTC.

The chain uses TRBV27 and TRBJ2-1; D might be TRBD2 (6 bases). Germline V CDR1 and CDR2: MNHEY, SMNVEV (reference sequence). The CDR3 contains 13 residues. V lost 6 bases, J lost 7 bases, and 13 bases lay in between. The CDR3 bases are TGTGCCAGCAGGGCACTCGGGGGTAATGAGCAGTTCTTC. This sequence encodes CASRALGGNEQFF.